This T cell receptor beta chain is from a study of blood T cell repertoires in COVID-19 (dated by TCRdb to the early 2020s). The study in broad terms: Collaborator samples came from the United States, Italy and Spain and covered acute and convalescent phases of COVID-19. The material from the prospective study consisted of cDNA or gDNA derived from T cells, B-cell-depleted T cells, or PBMCs. The repertoires were released in a freely available public database intended as a resource for research on the immune response to SARS-CoV-2. The dataset comprised deeply sampled blood TCRbeta repertoires from subjects exposed to, actively infected with, or recovered from COVID-19. Samples came from the ongoing ImmuneRACE study (first 160 participants) plus 1,254 subjects from 6 global collaborators. HLA class I and class II types, where available, came from metadata supplied by the sample provider rather than from assay-based typing. The sample metadata nearly always contained a de-identified subject ID, COVID-19 status, age in years and sex.

Whole blood was collected in K2EDTA tubes by collaborating institutions according to the institutions' own protocols. For TCRbeta analysis, collaborators shipped samples as frozen whole blood, isolated PBMCs, or DNA extracted from either of those sample types. V is reduced by 2 bases and J by 1 base, leaving a spacing of 8 bases between them. The germline V gene (reference sequence) yields LGHDT for CDR1 and YNNKEL for CDR2. The CDR3 spans 14 residues, from the cysteine through the phenylalanine. The retained sequence is limited to the CDR3, 42 bases, with the frame set at the first base. As to this clone: The antigen it binds to is not known. Base qualities are not provided; no much larger clone lies one nucleotide away.

TCRbeta CDR3 regions were amplified from genomic DNA using the immunoSEQ Assay, a bias-controlled multiplex PCR. The authors' pipeline ran thus. The number of nucleated cells in each sample was estimated by amplification of reference gene primers within the assay. To quantify the absolute abundance of each unique TCRbeta CDR3 rearrangement, sequence reads were collapsed and filtered. Productive Simpson clonality was computed per sample as the square root of Simpson's diversity index over productive rearrangements. This is the immuneACCESS table as TCRdb keeps it, with only in-frame sequences that have V and J called. A part of the clones is gone; compared with another copy, unresolved V genes explain less than half, and the rest is unexplained. V and J calls and clone size are as listed in that table; D and trimming were resolved from the DNA. The sample yields approximately 190,000 clones; 80% to 90% were counted once. The biggest ten clones account for about an eighth of the sample.

Overall results and qualifications from the work: The quantity of clinical and demographic metadata differed by source and by participant and was supplied without curation.

The chain couples TRBV3-1 (or the pseudogene TRBV3-2) to TRBJ1-2; a weak D assignment points to TRBD1 (5 bases agree). The sequencing sample was made of peripheral blood. This sequence originates from a man aged 25 to 45 with active or convalescent COVID-19. Here the CDR3 is given as CASSQMGGNYGYTF. The DNA reads TGTGCCAGCAGCCAAATGGGGGGTAACTATGGCTACACCTTC.